The next 15 T cell receptor beta chains were all read from a single sample in a study of T cell responses to AZD1222 COVID-19 vaccine. This table comes from immunoSEQ multiplex PCR, and its TCRdb copy is limited to in-frame clones, with some not included. The sample has about 75,000 clones; approximately 88% are singletons. This material consisted of peripheral blood, taken 28 days after the second dose of the MenACWY control vaccine. Receptor source: an adult who received the MenACWY meningococcal vaccine as a control.

This rearrangement joins TRBV21-1 to TRBJ2-7; the table calls TRBD1, which could not be checked here. TRBV21-1 is designated a pseudogene. The CDR3 runs 17 residues. This chain's CDR3 is CASSKAEAQGWNDEQYF. The DNA of the CDR3 is TGTGCCAGCAGCAAAGCCGAAGCTCAGGGATGGAATGACGAGCAGTACTTC.

The chain links TRBV9 to TRBJ2-7; a possible D gene is TRBD2 (5 bases). With 3 bases removed from V and 6 bases from J, the gap between germline ends came to 13 bases. The CDR3 is 13 residues long. Germline V lookup: CDR1 SGDLS, CDR2 YYNGEE. CDR3 nucleotide sequence: TGTGCCAGCAGCGCAGACCTCCGGGGCGAGCAGTACTTC. Encoded protein: CASSADLRGEQYF.

This chain links TRBV15 with TRBJ2-5, with D perhaps TRBD1 or TRBD2 (6 bases each). The germline V and J ends were trimmed by 3 bases and 2 bases, with 22 bases remaining between them. CDR1 is LNHNV and CDR2 is YYDKDF in the germline V gene (reference sequence). The CDR3 spans 18 residues. This CDR3 reads CATSSLRQSGAGQETQYF. The CDR3, as DNA: TGTGCCACCAGCAGTCTCCGACAATCGGGGGCAGGGCAAGAGACCCAGTACTTC.

On this clone: In the same sample, other DNA sequences code for this CDR3. This chain uses TRBV7-8 with TRBJ1-5, with TRBD1 matching over 10 bases. Germline V gives CDR1 SGHVS, CDR2 FQNEAQ. The CDR3 loop spans 16 amino acids. V lost 3 bases, J lost 0 bases, and 2 bases stayed unmatched. The CDR3, as DNA: TGTGCCAGCAGCTTGACAGGGGGCGTTAGCAATCAGCCCCAGCATTTT. It translates to CASSLTGGVSNQPQHF.

This clone has just one count. This chain links TRBV7-2 with TRBJ1-1; D gene unclear. Germline-derived CDR1 and CDR2 are SGHTA and FQGNSA. V was pared by 0 bases and J by 0 bases, with 5 bases between. This CDR3 contains 14 residues. CDR3 nucleotide sequence: TGTGCCAGCAGCTTAGCGGCGGTGAACACTGAAGCTTTCTTT. Translated, it gives CASSLAAVNTEAFF.

This chain joins TRBV20-1 and TRBJ2-7; D not certain. Per germline, CDR1 DFQATT and CDR2 SNEGSKA (reference sequence). The V end lost 4 bases, the J end lost 3 bases, and 7 bases lay between the germline ends. CDR3 length: 11 amino acids. This CDR3 reads CSAMAYYEQYF. CDR3 DNA sequence: TGCAGTGCTATGGCCTACTACGAGCAGTACTTC.

CDR3 nucleotides: TGTGCCAGCAATGCGGGGGCAAAGGGCTACACCTTC. This gives the protein CASNAGAKGYTF. The genes are TRBV6-1 and TRBJ1-2; maybe TRBD1 (6 bases). The CDR3 is 12 residues long. Trimming left V 7 bases short and J 8 bases short, with 14 bases between. In germline, CDR1 is MNHNS, CDR2 SASEGT.

This chain's CDR3 is CASNRLGEKLFF. In DNA form, the CDR3 reads TGTGCCAGTAACAGACTAGGGGAAAAACTGTTTTTT. The J gene is TRBJ1-4, the V gene TRBV19; no definite D call. CDR1 and CDR2 (germline): LNHDA, SQIVND (reference sequence). This CDR3 has 12 residues. The V and J ends lost 7 bases and 8 bases respectively, with 11 bases between them.

This rearrangement joins TRBV7-3 to TRBJ2-1, with 9 positions matching TRBD2. The trim removed 1 base at V and 9 bases at J, leaving 7 bases unmatched. Germline CDR1 SGHTA, CDR2 FQGTGA. This CDR3 contains 15 residues. Here the CDR3 DNA reads TGTGCCAGCAGCTTAATGGCTAGCGGGGTAATTGAGCAGTTCTTC. Its translation is CASSLMASGVIEQFF.

The chain combines TRBV11-3 with TRBJ1-4; D uncertain. V shed 2 bases and J shed 0 bases, with 13 bases lying between them. CDR3 length: 17 amino acids. The germline CDR1 and CDR2 sequences are SGHNT and YENEEA. CDR3 sequence (DNA): TGTGCCAGCAGCTTAAAGACGGCCCTGGCAACTAATGAAAAACTGTTTTTT. Protein sequence: CASSLKTALATNEKLFF.

The V and J genes are TRBV5-4 and TRBJ1-2; D remains ambiguous. With 1 base removed from V and 7 bases from J, the gap between germline ends came to 8 bases. The CDR3 runs 12 residues. The V gene's germline CDR1 is SGHNT and CDR2 YYREEE (reference sequence). The CDR3 loop reads CASSLQIGGYTF. CDR3 nucleotide sequence: TGTGCCAGCAGCTTGCAAATAGGTGGCTACACCTTC.

The V and J genes are TRBV5-6 and TRBJ1-5, with TRBD1 matching over 9 bases. Per the germline V gene, CDR1 is SGHDT and CDR2 is YYEEEE. V was pared by 4 bases and J by 7 bases, with 9 bases of the junction left unmatched. The CDR3 is made up of 15 amino acids. CDR3: CASSPAGQGHQPQHF. For the CDR3, the DNA is TGTGCCAGCAGCCCGGCGGGACAGGGACACCAGCCCCAGCATTTT. Using reference TRBV5-6 and TRBJ1-5 for the parts outside the CDR3, the full variable domain is DAGVTQSPTHLIKTRGQQVTLRCSPKSGHDTVSWYQQALGQGPQFIFQYYEEEERQRGNFPDRFSGHQFPNYSSELNVNALLLGDSALYLCASSPAGQGHQPQHFGDGTRLSIL.

In this sample, this clone turned up a few times. The chain's CDR3 is CASSLEWGAYEQYF. CDR3 in DNA: TGCGCCAGCAGCTTGGAGTGGGGAGCCTACGAGCAGTACTTC. V is TRBV5-1 and J is TRBJ2-7; weak D call: TRBD2 (5 bases). This CDR3 spans 14 amino acids. V dropped 0 bases and J dropped 2 bases, with 9 bases sitting between them. Germline V gene lookup returns CDR1 SGHRS and CDR2 YFSETQ. The whole variable domain, remainder taken from reference TRBV5-1 and TRBJ2-7, is KAGVTQTPRYLIKTRGQQVTLSCSPISGHRSVSWYQQTPGQGLQFLFEYFSETQRNKGNFPGRFSGRQFSNSRSEMNVSTLELGDSALYLCASSLEWGAYEQYFGPGTRLTVT.

The chain employs TRBV5-6 and TRBJ2-1; D is possibly TRBD2 (6 bases). Trimming removed 4 bases at V and 6 bases at J, with 11 bases between. The CDR3 covers 13 residues. Germline V gives CDR1 SGHDT, CDR2 YYEEEE. The CDR3 DNA is TGTGCCAGCAGCATTGGACTAAGCAATGAGCAGTTCTTC. This sequence encodes CASSIGLSNEQFF. Combining the CDR3 with reference TRBV5-6 and TRBJ2-1 gives the whole variable domain DAGVTQSPTHLIKTRGQQVTLRCSPKSGHDTVSWYQQALGQGPQFIFQYYEEEERQRGNFPDRFSGHQFPNYSSELNVNALLLGDSALYLCASSIGLSNEQFFGPGTRLTVL.

The table lists this clone with a count of one. The V call is TRBV10-3, the J call TRBJ1-1; no reliable D call. Germline V gene lookup returns CDR1 ENHRY and CDR2 SYGVKD. Between the trimmed V and J ends, which lost 0 bases and 6 bases, there was a span of 14 bases. There are 15 residues in the CDR3. The CDR3 DNA sequence: TGTGCCATCAGTGAGTCCCGCGCGGGAGGCGCTGAAGCTTTCTTT. Amino acid sequence: CAISESRAGGAEAFF.